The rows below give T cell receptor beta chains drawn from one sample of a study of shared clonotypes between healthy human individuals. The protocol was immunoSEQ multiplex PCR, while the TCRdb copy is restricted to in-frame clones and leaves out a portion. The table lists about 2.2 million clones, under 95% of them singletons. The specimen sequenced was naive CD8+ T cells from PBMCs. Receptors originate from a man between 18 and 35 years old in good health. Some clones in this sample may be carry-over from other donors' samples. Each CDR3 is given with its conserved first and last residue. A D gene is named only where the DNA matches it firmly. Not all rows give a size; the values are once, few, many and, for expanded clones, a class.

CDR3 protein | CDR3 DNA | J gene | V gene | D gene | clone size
CASSVGEAGNTIYF | TGTGCCAGCAGCGTAGGTGAAGCTGGAAACACCATATATTTT | TRBJ1-3 | TRBV9 | - | -
CATGETRYEQYF | TGTGCCACCGGCGAAACTCGATACGAGCAGTACTTC | TRBJ2-7 | TRBV10-3 | - | -
CASRRLGSETQYF | TGTGCCAGCAGGAGACTAGGCTCTGAGACCCAGTACTTC | TRBJ2-5 | TRBV6-5 | - | -
CASRSREPGNTIYF | TGTGCCAGCAGATCCAGGGAGCCTGGAAACACCATATATTTT | TRBJ1-3 | TRBV13 | - | -
CASSSWTSGSYEQYF | TGTGCCAGCAGCTCCTGGACTAGCGGAAGCTACGAGCAGTACTTC | TRBJ2-7 | TRBV7-9 | TRBD2 | -
CASSARDRTYEQYF | TGTGCCAGCAGCGCCCGGGACAGGACCTACGAGCAGTACTTC | TRBJ2-7 | TRBV11-2 | TRBD1 | -
CASSPRGGLSYEQYF | TGTGCCAGCAGCCCTAGAGGGGGACTATCCTACGAGCAGTACTTC | TRBJ2-7 | TRBV9 | - | -
CASSRLLPGGTDTQYF | TGTGCCAGCAGCCGACTCCTTCCGGGCGGCACAGATACGCAGTATTTT | TRBJ2-3 | TRBV27 | - | -
CASSKTGTGGEQYF | TGTGCCAGCAGTAAGACCGGGACAGGGGGCGAGCAGTACTTC | TRBJ2-7 | TRBV28 | TRBD1 | -
CASSVGRVRMNTEAFF | TGTGCCAGCAGTGTGGGACGGGTCCGCATGAACACTGAAGCTTTCTTT | TRBJ1-1 | TRBV6-1 | - | -
CASSELGAKGLNTEAFF | TGTGCCAGCAGTGAATTGGGGGCCAAGGGACTGAACACTGAAGCTTTCTTT | TRBJ1-1 | TRBV6-1 | - | -
CASSVAGQGADTQYF | TGTGCCAGCAGCGTAGCTGGACAGGGGGCAGATACGCAGTATTTT | TRBJ2-3 | TRBV9 | TRBD1 | -
CASSLGRTGSTTEAFF | TGTGCCAGCAGCTTAGGGCGGACAGGGTCAACTACTGAAGCTTTCTTT | TRBJ1-1 | TRBV7-3 | TRBD1 | -
CASSVTTGNEQFF | TGTGCCAGCAGCGTCACTACAGGGAATGAGCAGTTCTTC | TRBJ2-1 | TRBV11-2 | - | -
CASSFSGRGHYNEQFF | TGTGCCAGCAGTTTCTCAGGACGGGGGCATTACAATGAGCAGTTCTTC | TRBJ2-1 | TRBV27 | - | -
CSVGSSYEQYF | TGCAGCGTTGGATCGTCCTACGAGCAGTACTTC | TRBJ2-7 | TRBV29-1 | - | -
CASPVASGTPWGEQFF | TGTGCCAGCCCGGTAGCTAGCGGCACCCCTTGGGGTGAGCAGTTCTTC | TRBJ2-1 | TRBV2 | TRBD2 | -
CASSGRGSQETQYF | TGTGCCAGCAGTGGGCGGGGGTCCCAAGAGACCCAGTACTTC | TRBJ2-5 | TRBV6-1 | TRBD2 | -
CASGLSHPTGRYNEQFF | TGTGCTAGTGGTTTGAGCCACCCGACAGGGCGGTACAATGAGCAGTTCTTC | TRBJ2-1 | TRBV12-5 | TRBD1 | -
CAWSEALLGTVSYNEQFF | TGTGCCTGGAGTGAGGCTTTGCTCGGGACAGTAAGCTACAATGAGCAGTTCTTC | TRBJ2-1 | TRBV30 | TRBD1 | -
CASSVISGELFF | TGTGCCAGCAGCGTAATATCCGGGGAGCTGTTTTTT | TRBJ2-2 | TRBV9 | - | -
CASSPRQTLNTGELFF | TGTGCCAGCAGTCCCCGACAGACACTGAACACCGGGGAGCTGTTTTTT | TRBJ2-2 | TRBV28 | - | -
CASSAGTHAAQYF | TGTGCCAGCAGCGCGGGGACGCACGCGGCCCAGTACTTC | TRBJ2-5 | TRBV9 | - | once
CASSYAGAEAFF | TGTGCCAGCAGTTATGCAGGGGCCGAAGCTTTCTTT | TRBJ1-1 | TRBV6-5 | - | -
CASNTGGYLGHEQYF | TGTGCCAGCAATACAGGGGGATACCTGGGCCACGAGCAGTACTTC | TRBJ2-7 | TRBV6-6 | TRBD1 | -
CASGFRAETEAFF | TGTGCCAGCGGTTTCCGGGCGGAGACTGAAGCTTTCTTT | TRBJ1-1 | TRBV27 | - | -
CASSPPLGGELFF | TGTGCCAGCAGCCCCCCACTTGGCGGGGAGCTGTTTTTT | TRBJ2-2 | TRBV7-2 | - | -
CASSPGQRWEWSGYTF | TGCGCCAGCAGCCCAGGTCAGAGATGGGAGTGGAGTGGCTACACCTTC | TRBJ1-2 | TRBV4-3 | - | once
CAITGDRENTEAFF | TGTGCCATCACTGGGGACAGGGAGAACACTGAAGCTTTCTTT | TRBJ1-1 | TRBV10-3 | TRBD1 | once
CASSQGQGTEAFF | TGTGCCAGCAGCCAGGGACAGGGCACTGAAGCTTTCTTT | TRBJ1-1 | TRBV4-2 | TRBD1 | -
CASSRGLAESYEQYF | TGTGCCAGCAGCAGAGGACTAGCGGAGTCCTACGAGCAGTACTTC | TRBJ2-7 | TRBV5-6 | TRBD2 | once
CASSMGRTPTYEQYF | TGTGCCAGTAGTATGGGTAGAACCCCTACCTACGAGCAGTACTTC | TRBJ2-7 | TRBV19 | - | -
CASKGQGPTEAFF | TGTGCCAGCAAGGGACAGGGTCCTACTGAAGCTTTCTTT | TRBJ1-1 | TRBV6-1 | TRBD1 | once
CASSPGQDIEAFF | TGTGCCAGCAGTCCGGGACAGGATATTGAAGCTTTCTTT | TRBJ1-1 | TRBV2 | TRBD1 | few
CAISESPENLFEQYF | TGTGCCATCAGTGAGTCGCCAGAAAATCTGTTCGAGCAGTACTTC | TRBJ2-7 | TRBV10-3 | - | -
CASSTTRGPGDNEKLFF | TGTGCCAGCAGCACGACTCGCGGCCCCGGGGATAATGAAAAACTGTTTTTT | TRBJ1-4 | TRBV4-2 | - | -
CASRLSASLKNIQYF | TGTGCCAGCAGACTTAGCGCGAGCCTCAAAAACATTCAGTACTTC | TRBJ2-4 | TRBV4-2 | - | -
CASSFRGEAQPQHF | TGTGCCAGCAGTTTCAGAGGGGAGGCTCAGCCCCAGCATTTT | TRBJ1-5 | TRBV28 | - | -
CASSDRIHFTDTQYF | TGTGCCAGTTCGGACAGGATCCACTTCACAGATACGCAGTATTTT | TRBJ2-3 | TRBV19 | TRBD1 | -
CASSLFSTDTQYF | TGTGCCAGCAGCCTGTTCAGCACAGATACGCAGTATTTT | TRBJ2-3 | TRBV7-9 | - | -